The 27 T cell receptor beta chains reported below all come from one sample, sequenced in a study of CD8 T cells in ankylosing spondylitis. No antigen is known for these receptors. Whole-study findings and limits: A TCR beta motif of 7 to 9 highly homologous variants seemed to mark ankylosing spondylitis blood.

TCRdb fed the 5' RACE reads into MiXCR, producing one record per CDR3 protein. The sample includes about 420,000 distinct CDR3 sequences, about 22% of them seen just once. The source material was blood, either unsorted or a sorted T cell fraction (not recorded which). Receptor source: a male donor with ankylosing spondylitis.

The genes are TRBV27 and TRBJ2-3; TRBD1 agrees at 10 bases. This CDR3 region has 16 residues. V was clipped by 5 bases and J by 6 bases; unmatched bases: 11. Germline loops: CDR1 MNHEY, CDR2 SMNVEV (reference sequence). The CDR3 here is CASSRDRGKSADTQYF. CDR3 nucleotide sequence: TGTGCCAGCAGTCGGGACAGGGGAAAATCTGCGGATACGCAGTATTTT.

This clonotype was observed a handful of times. CDR3 nucleotide sequence: TGTGCCATCAGTGACCGACAGGCTTCCTACGAGCAGTACTTC. Protein: CAISDRQASYEQYF. This chain connects TRBV10-3 to TRBJ2-7, with TRBD1 as a possible D gene (6 bases). CDR3 length: 14 amino acids. The ends were cut back, 3 bases at V and 1 base at J, with 10 bases in the middle. The germline V gene has CDR1 ENHRY and CDR2 SYGVKD.

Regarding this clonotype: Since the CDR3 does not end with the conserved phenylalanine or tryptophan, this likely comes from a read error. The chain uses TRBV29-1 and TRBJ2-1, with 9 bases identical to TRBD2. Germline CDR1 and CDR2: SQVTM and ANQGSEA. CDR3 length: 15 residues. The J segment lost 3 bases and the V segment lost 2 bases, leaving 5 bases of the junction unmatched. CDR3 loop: CSVEKTSGFYNEQFV. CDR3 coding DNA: TGCAGCGTTGAAAAGACTAGCGGATTCTACAATGAGCAGTTCGTC.

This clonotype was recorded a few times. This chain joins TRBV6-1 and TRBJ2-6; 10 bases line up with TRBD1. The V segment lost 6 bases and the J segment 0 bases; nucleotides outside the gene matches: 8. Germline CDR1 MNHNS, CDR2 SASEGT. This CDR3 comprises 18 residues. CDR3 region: CASSHRTGGSSGANVLTF. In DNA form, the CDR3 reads TGTGCCAGCAGCCATAGGACAGGGGGGAGCTCTGGGGCCAACGTCCTGACTTTC.

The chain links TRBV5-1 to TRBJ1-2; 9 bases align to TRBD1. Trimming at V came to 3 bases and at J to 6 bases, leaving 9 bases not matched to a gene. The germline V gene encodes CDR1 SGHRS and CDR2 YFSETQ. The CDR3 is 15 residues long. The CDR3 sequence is CASSSRPGQGNGYTF. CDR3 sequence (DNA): TGCGCCAGCAGCTCTCGCCCGGGACAGGGAAATGGCTACACCTTC.

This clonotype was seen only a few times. The DNA of the CDR3 is TGTGCCAGCAGCTTAGTTGCGGGCGTCTCCTACGAGCAGTACTTC. Translating it yields CASSLVAGVSYEQYF. This rearrangement joins TRBV7-6 to TRBJ2-7; tentative D call: TRBD2 (5 bases). Germline values: CDR1 SGHVS, CDR2 FNYEAQ. V lost 1 base and J 0 bases, leaving 10 bases between the germline ends. The CDR3 contains 15 residues.

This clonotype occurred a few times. DNA for the CDR3: TGCGCCAGCAGCCTTCGACAGGGAAGTCGGGGCTACACCTTC. This encodes CASSLRQGSRGYTF. V usage is TRBV5-1 and J usage is TRBJ1-2; 7 bases line up with TRBD1. CDR3 length equals 14 residues. The trim removed 4 bases at V and 8 bases at J, leaving 11 bases unmatched. The germline V gene has CDR1 SGHRS and CDR2 YFSETQ.

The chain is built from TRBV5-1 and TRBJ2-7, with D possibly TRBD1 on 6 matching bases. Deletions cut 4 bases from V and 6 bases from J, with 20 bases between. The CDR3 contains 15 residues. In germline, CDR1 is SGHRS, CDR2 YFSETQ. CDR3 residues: CASSIGQPLPGEQYF. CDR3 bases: TGCGCCAGCAGCATCGGACAGCCACTACCGGGCGAGCAGTACTTC.

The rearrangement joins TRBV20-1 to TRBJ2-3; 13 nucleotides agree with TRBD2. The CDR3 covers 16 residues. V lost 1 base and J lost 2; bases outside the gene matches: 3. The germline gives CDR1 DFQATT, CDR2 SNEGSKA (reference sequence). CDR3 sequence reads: CSARVGLAGYTDTQYF. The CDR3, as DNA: TGCAGTGCTAGAGTGGGACTAGCGGGATACACAGATACGCAGTATTTT.

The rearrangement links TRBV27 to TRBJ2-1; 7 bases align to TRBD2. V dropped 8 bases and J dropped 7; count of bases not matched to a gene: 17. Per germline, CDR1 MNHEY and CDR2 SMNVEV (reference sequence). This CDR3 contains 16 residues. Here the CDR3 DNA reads TGTGCCAGCGGTAGTGGGGACTACCGCACGAAGAATGAGCAGTTCTTC. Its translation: CASGSGDYRTKNEQFF.

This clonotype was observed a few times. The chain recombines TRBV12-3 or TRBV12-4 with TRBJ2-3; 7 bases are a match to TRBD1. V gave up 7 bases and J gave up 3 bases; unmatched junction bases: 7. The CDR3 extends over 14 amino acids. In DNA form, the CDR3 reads TGTGCCAGCAACGACAGGGAAAGAACAGATACGCAGTATTTT. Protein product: CASNDRERTDTQYF.

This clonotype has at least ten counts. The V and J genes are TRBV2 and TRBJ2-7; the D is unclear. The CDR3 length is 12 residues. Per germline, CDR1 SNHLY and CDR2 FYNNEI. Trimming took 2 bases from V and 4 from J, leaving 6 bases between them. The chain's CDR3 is CASSEQGYEQYF. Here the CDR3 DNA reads TGTGCCAGCAGTGAACAAGGATACGAGCAGTACTTC.

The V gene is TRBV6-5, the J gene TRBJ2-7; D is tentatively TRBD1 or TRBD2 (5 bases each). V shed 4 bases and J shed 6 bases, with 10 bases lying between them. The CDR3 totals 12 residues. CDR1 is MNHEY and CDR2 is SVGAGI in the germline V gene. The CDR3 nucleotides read TGTGCCAGCAGTTGGACTGGGGCCGAGCAGTACTTC. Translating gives CASSWTGAEQYF.

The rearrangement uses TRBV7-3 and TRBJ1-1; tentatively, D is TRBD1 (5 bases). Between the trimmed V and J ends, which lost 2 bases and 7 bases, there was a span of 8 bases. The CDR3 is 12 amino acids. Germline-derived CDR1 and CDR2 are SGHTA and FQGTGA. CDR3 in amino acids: CASSLLGGEAFF. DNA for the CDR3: TGTGCCAGCAGCTTACTCGGGGGTGAAGCTTTCTTT.

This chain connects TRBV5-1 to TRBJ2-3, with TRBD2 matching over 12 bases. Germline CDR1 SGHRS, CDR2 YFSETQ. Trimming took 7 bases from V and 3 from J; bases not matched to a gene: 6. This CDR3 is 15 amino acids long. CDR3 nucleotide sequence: TGCGCCAGCGGCGGACTAGCGGGATCTACAGATACGCAGTATTTT. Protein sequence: CASGGLAGSTDTQYF.

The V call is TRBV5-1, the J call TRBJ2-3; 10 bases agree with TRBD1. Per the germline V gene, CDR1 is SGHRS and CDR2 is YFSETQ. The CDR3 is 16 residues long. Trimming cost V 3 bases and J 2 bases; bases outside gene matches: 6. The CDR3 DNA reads TGCGCCAGCAGCTGGATGGGACAGGGGAACACAGATACGCAGTATTTT. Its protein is CASSWMGQGNTDTQYF.

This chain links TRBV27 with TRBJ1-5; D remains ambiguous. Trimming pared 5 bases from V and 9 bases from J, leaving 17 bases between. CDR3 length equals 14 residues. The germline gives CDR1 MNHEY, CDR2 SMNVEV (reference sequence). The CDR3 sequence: CASSTDATARPQHF. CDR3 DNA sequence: TGTGCCAGCAGTACGGACGCTACCGCTCGGCCCCAGCATTTT.

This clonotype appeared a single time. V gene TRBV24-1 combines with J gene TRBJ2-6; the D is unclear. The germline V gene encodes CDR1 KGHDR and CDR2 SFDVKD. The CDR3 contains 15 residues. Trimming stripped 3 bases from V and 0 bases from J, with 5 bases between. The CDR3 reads CATSDESSGANVLTF. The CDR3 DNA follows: TGTGCCACCAGTGATGAGAGCTCTGGGGCCAACGTCCTGACTTTC.

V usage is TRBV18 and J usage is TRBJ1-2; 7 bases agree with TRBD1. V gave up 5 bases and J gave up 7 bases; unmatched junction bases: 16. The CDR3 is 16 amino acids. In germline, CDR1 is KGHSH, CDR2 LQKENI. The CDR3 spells CASSFRAGSNRGGYTF. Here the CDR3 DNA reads TGTGCCAGCTCATTCAGAGCTGGGTCGAACAGGGGTGGCTACACCTTC.

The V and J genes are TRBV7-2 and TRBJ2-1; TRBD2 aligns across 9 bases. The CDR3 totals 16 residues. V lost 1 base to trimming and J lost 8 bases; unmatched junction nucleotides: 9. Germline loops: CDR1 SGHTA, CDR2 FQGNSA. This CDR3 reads CASSLELAGGGYEQFF. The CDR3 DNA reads TGTGCCAGCAGCTTAGAACTAGCGGGTGGGGGCTATGAGCAGTTCTTC.

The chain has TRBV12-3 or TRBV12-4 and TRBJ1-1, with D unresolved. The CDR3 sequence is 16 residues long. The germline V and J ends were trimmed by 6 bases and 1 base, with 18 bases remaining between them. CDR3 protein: CASSRTPEASNTEAFF. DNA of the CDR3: TGTGCCAGCAGCCGGACCCCTGAGGCATCGAACACTGAAGCTTTCTTT.

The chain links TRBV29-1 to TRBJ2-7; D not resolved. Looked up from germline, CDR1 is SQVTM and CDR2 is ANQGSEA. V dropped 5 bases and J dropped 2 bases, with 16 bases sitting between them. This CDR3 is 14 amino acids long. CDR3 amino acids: CSVISHRQAYEQYF. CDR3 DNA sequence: TGCAGCGTTATCTCCCACAGACAAGCCTACGAGCAGTACTTC.

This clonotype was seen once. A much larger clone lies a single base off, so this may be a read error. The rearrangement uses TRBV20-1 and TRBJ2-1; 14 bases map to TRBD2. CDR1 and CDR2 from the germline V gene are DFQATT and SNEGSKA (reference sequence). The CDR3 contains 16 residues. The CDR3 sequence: CCARDGTSGRVNEQFF. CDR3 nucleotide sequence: TGCTGTGCTAGAGATGGGACTAGCGGGAGAGTCAATGAGCAGTTCTTC.

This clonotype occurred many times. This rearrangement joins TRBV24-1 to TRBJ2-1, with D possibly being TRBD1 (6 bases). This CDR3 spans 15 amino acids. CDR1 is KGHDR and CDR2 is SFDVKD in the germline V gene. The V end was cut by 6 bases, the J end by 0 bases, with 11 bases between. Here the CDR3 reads CATSNQGSSYNEQFF. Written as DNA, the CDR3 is TGTGCCACCAGTAACCAGGGGAGCTCCTACAATGAGCAGTTCTTC.

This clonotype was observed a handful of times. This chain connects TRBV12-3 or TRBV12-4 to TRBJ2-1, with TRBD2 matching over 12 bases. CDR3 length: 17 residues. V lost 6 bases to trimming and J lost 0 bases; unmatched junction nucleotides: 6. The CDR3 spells CASSRPSGRASYNEQFF. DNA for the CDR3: TGTGCCAGCAGCCGACCTAGCGGGAGGGCCTCCTACAATGAGCAGTTCTTC.

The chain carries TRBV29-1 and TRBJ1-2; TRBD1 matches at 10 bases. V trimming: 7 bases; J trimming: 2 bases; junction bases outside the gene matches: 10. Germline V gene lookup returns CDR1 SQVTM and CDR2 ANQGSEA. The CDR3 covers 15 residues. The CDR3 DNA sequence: TGCAGCGCCGGACAGGGGGGACCCCTCAACTATGGCTACACCTTC. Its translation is CSAGQGGPLNYGYTF.

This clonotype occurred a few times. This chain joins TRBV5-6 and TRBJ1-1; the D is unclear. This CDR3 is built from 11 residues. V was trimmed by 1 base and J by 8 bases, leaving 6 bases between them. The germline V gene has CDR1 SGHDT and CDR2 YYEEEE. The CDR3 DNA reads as TGTGCCAGCAGCTTGAGGCGCGAAGCTTTCTTT. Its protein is CASSLRREAFF.